This TCR beta chain was recovered during a study of cytomegalovirus exposure and HLA in healthy donors. Study-wide findings and caveats: Cytomegalovirus status was reportedly diagnosed by the classifier with high specificity and sensitivity.

Note on this clone: What it binds is unknown.

Trimming stripped 0 bases from V and 8 bases from J, with 13 bases between. The germline CDR1 and CDR2 sequences are GTSNPN and SVGIG (reference sequence). The CDR3 spans 13 residues. PCR was performed using 60 Vbeta and 13 Jbeta primers. The table came from immunoSEQ multiplex PCR; TCRdb's copy has only in-frame clones and leaves some out. The sample consists of about 160,000 clones, 81% of them appearing once. The clonotype comes from a man aged 50-60 years in good health and CMV-seropositive. This chain links TRBV30 with TRBJ1-2; perhaps TRBD1 as D (5 bases). Specimen: PBMCs. The CDR3: CAWSVGQAQGYTF. The CDR3, as DNA: TGTGCCTGGAGTGTGGGGCAGGCGCAGGGCTACACCTTC.